Here is one TCR beta chain with its context. The antigen is undetermined. The sample is drawn from a study of cytomegalovirus exposure and HLA in healthy donors. Background on the study: Earlier, 110 million or so unique TCR beta sequences were recovered from 170 million or so T cells by an analysis.

Regarding the study as a whole: As a later analysis showed, a missense DCLRE1C variant was linked to trimming of TCR beta V- and J-genes. Prior analysis indicated that the majority of TCR beta V segments exhibited productivity approximately 87% or approximately 30% of the time.

Vbeta (60) and Jbeta (13) primers were used in the PCR. Original analysis: Later work found approximately 87 million unique TCR beta chains, with about 10 million shared. Repertoires were generated with immunoSEQ multiplex PCR, while TCRdb's copy carries only in-frame clones and drops some. That table gives V, J and clone size, and the DNA gave D and trimming. This table holds about 93,000 clones, roughly 79% found once. Sequenced input: PBMCs. The receptor was isolated from a young man in good health and CMV-seronegative.

The CDR3 sequence: CASSRAGTESYSQYF. The CDR3 nucleotides read TGCGCCAGCAGCAGAGCCGGGACAGAGTCCTATAGCCAGTACTTC. The J gene is TRBJ2-7, the V gene TRBV5-1; TRBD1 matches 7 bases. The CDR3 sequence is 15 residues long. Per the germline V gene, CDR1 is SGHRS and CDR2 is YFSETQ. V gave up 4 bases and J gave up 10 bases; unmatched junction bases: 17.